The sequence of this TCR beta chain was determined in a study of technical replicates of blood from several donors. The germline gives CDR1 SGHTA, CDR2 FQGTGA. There are 13 residues in the CDR3. Trimming removed 4 bases at V and 6 bases at J, with 11 bases between. Using immunoSEQ multiplex PCR, the repertoire was profiled, and TCRdb retains in-frame clones only, with some absent. The data show 80,000 or so clones, 90% to 95% seen once. The sequencing input was T cells isolated from PBMCs. The rearrangement links TRBV7-3 to TRBJ2-3; perhaps TRBD2 as D (6 bases). The clonotype was recovered from a human donor in good health. The CDR3 region is CASSYGGTDTQYF. CDR3 DNA sequence: TGTGCCAGCAGCTACGGAGGGACTGATACGCAGTATTTT.